Given below is one TCR beta chain in context. Germline CDR1 is MNHEY and CDR2 is SVGAGI. V was clipped by 6 bases and J by 3 bases, with 18 bases between them. The CDR3 extends over 16 amino acids. The data are from a study of blood T cell repertoires in COVID-19. Produced via immunoSEQ multiplex PCR; TCRdb's table is partial and in-frame only. The sample includes around 86,000 clones, approximately 88% of them seen just once. This chain connects TRBV6-5 to TRBJ1-5, with D perhaps matching TRBD1 (5 bases). This TCR came from a human donor in a cohort sampled during active COVID-19. Sequencing was carried out using peripheral blood. CDR3 protein: CASRYLPGGSNQPQHF. In DNA form, the CDR3 reads TGTGCCAGCAGATACCTCCCCGGGGGATCCAATCAGCCCCAGCATTTT.